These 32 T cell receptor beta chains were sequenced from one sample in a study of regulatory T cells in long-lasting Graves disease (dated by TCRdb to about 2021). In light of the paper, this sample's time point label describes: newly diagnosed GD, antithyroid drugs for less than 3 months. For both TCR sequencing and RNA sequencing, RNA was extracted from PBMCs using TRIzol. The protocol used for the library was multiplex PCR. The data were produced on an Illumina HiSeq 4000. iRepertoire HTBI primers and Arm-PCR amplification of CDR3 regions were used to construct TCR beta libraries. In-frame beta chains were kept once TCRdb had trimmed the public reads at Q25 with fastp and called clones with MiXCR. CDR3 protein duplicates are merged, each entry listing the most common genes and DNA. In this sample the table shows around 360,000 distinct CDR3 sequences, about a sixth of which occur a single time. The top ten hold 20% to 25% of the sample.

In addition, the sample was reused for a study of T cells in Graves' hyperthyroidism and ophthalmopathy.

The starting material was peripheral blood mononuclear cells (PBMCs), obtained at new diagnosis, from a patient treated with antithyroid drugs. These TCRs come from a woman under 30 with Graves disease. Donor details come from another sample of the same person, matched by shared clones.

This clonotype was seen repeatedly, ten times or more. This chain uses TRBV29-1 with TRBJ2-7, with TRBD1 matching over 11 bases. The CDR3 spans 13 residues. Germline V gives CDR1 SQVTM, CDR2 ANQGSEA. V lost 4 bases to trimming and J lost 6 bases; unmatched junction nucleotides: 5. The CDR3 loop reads CSVVRTGGGEQYF. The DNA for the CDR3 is TGCAGCGTTGTCAGGACAGGGGGCGGCGAGCAGTACTTC.

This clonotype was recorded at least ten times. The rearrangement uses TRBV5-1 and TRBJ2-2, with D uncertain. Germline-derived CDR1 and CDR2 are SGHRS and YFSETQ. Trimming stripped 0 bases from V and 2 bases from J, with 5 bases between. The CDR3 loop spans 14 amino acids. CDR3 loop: CASSLASNTGELFF. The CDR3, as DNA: TGCGCCAGCAGCTTGGCCTCCAACACCGGGGAGCTGTTTTTT.

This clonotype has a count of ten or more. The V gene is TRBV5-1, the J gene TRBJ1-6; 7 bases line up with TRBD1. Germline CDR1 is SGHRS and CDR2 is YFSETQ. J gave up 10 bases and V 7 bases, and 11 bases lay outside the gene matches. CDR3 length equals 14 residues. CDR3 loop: CASAEGAQGSPLHF. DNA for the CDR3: TGCGCCAGCGCGGAGGGGGCGCAAGGCTCACCCCTCCACTTT.

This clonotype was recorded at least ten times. CDR3 DNA sequence: TGTGCCAGCAGCTATACGGACGGGTTGAACACTGAAGCTTTCTTT. It codes for CASSYTDGLNTEAFF. V gene TRBV11-2 combines with J gene TRBJ1-1; D gene unclear. Germline CDR1 reads SGHAT; CDR2 reads FQNNGV. Trimming stripped 4 bases from V and 0 bases from J, with 12 bases between. This CDR3 is 15 amino acids long.

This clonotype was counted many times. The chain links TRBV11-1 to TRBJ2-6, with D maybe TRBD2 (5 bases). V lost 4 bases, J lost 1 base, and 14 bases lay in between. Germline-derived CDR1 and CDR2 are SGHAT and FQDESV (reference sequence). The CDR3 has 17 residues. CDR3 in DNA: TGTGCCAGCAGCTATCCGGGGATCGCATCTGGGGCCAACGTCCTGACTTTC. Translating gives CASSYPGIASGANVLTF.

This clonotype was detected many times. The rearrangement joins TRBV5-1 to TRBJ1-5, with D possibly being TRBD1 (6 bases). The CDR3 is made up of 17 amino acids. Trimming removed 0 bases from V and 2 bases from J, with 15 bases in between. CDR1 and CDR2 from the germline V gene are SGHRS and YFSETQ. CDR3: CASSLVPAQGGNQPQHF. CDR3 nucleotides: TGCGCCAGCAGCTTGGTCCCGGCACAGGGAGGCAATCAGCCCCAGCATTTT. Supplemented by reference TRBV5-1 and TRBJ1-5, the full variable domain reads KAGVTQTPRYLIKTRGQQVTLSCSPISGHRSVSWYQQTPGQGLQFLFEYFSETQRNKGNFPGRFSGRQFSNSRSEMNVSTLELGDSALYLCASSLVPAQGGNQPQHFGDGTRLSIL.

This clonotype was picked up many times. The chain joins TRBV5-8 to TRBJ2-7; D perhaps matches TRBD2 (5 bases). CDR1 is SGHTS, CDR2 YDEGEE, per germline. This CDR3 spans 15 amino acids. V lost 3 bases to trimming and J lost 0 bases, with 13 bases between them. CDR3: CASSYRTQASYEQYF. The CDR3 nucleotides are TGTGCCAGCAGCTACCGGACTCAAGCCTCCTACGAGCAGTACTTC.

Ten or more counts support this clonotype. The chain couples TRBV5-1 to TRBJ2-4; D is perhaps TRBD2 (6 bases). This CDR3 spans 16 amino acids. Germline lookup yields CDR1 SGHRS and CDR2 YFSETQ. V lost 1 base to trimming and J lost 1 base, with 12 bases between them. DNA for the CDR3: TGCGCCAGCAGCTTGACTAGCTTCGGGGCCAAAAACATTCAGTACTTC. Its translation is CASSLTSFGAKNIQYF. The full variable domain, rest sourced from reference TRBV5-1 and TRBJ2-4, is KAGVTQTPRYLIKTRGQQVTLSCSPISGHRSVSWYQQTPGQGLQFLFEYFSETQRNKGNFPGRFSGRQFSNSRSEMNVSTLELGDSALYLCASSLTSFGAKNIQYFGAGTRLSVL.

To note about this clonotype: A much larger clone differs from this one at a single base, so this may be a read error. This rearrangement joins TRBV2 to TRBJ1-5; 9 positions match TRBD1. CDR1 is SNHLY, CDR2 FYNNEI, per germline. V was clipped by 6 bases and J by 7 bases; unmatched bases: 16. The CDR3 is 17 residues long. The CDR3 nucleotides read TGTGCCAGCAGCTACCGTCACGGGACAGGGCCCAAACAGCCCCAGCATTTT. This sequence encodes CASSYRHGTGPKQPQHF.

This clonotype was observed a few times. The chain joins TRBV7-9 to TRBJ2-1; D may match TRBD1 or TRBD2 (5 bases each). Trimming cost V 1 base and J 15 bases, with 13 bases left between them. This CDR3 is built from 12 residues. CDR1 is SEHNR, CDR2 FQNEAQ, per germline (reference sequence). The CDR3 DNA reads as TGTGCCAGCAGCTTAGGGGGGTCCTCCCCGTTCTTC. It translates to CASSLGGSSPFF.

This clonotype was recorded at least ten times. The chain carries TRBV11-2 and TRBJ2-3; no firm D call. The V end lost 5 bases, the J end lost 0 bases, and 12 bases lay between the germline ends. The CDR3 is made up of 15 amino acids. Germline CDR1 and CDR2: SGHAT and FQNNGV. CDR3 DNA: TGTGCCAGCAGCCCCCGACTCGGGAGCACAGATACGCAGTATTTT. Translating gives CASSPRLGSTDTQYF.

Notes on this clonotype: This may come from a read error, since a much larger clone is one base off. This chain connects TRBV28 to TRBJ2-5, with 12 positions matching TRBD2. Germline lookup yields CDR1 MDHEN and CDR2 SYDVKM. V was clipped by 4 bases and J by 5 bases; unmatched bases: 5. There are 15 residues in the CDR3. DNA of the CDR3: TGTGCCAGCAGTTCTAGCGGGGGGGCAGCTGAGACCCAGTACTTC. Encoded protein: CASSSSGGAAETQYF.

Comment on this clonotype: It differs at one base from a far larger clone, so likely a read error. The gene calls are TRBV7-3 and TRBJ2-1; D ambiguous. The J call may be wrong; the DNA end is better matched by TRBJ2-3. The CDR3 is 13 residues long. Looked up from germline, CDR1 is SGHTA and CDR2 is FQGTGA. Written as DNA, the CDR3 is TGTGCCAGCAGCCTCAAAACAAGGGATACGCAGTATTTT. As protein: CASSLKTRDTQYF.

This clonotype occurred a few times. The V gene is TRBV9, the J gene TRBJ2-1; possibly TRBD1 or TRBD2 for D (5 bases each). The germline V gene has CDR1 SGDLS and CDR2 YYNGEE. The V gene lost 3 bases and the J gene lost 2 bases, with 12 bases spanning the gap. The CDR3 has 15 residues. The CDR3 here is CASSADVGAYNEQFF. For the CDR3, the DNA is TGTGCCAGCAGCGCCGACGTGGGGGCCTACAATGAGCAGTTCTTC.

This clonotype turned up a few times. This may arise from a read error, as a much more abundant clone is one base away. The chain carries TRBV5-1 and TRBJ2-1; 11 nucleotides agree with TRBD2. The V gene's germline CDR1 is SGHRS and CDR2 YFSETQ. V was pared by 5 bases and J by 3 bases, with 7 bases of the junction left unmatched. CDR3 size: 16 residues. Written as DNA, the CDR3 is TGCGCCAGCAGATCCGGGACTAGCGGATTCTACAATGAGCAGTTCTTC. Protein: CASRSGTSGFYNEQFF.

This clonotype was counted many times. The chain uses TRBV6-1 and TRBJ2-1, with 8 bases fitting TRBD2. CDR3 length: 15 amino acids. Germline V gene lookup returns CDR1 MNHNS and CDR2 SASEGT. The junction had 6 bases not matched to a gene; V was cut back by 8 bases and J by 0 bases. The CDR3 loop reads CASPGGESSYNEQFF. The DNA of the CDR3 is TGTGCCAGCCCCGGGGGGGAGAGCTCCTACAATGAGCAGTTCTTC.

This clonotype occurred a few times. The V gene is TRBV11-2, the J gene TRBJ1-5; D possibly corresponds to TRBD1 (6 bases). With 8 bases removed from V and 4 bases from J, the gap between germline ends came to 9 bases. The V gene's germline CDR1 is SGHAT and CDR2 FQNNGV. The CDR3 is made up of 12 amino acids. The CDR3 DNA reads TGTGCCAGCGCCCAGGGGAATCAGCCCCAGCATTTT. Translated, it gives CASAQGNQPQHF.

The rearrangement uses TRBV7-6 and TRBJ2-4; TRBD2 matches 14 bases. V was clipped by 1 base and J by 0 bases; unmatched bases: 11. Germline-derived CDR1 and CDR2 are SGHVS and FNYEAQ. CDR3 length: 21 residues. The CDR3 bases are TGTGCCAGCAGCTTAGGACTAGCGGGAGGGATGGACTCAGTAGCCAAAAACATTCAGTACTTC. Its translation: CASSLGLAGGMDSVAKNIQYF.

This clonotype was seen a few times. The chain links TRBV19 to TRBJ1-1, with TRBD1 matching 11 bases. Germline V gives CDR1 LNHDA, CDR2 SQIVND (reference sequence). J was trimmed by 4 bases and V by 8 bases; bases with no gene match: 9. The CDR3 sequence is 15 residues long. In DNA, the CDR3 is TGTGCCAGTGGAAAGCAGGGGACAGGGGGCACTGAAGCTTTCTTT. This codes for CASGKQGTGGTEAFF.

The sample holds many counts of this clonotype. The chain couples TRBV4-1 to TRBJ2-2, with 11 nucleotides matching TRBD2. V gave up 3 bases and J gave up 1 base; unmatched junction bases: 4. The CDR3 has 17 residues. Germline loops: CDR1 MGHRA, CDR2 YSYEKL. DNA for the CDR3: TGCGCCAGCAGCCATTCACTAGCGGGGGTGAACACCGGGGAGCTGTTTTTT. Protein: CASSHSLAGVNTGELFF.

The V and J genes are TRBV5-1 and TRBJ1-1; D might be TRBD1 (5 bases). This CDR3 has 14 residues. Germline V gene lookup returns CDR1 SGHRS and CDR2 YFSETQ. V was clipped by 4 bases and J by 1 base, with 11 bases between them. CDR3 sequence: CASSANTGNTEAFF. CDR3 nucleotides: TGCGCCAGCAGCGCGAACACAGGGAACACTGAAGCTTTCTTT. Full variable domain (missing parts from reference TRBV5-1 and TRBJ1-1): KAGVTQTPRYLIKTRGQQVTLSCSPISGHRSVSWYQQTPGQGLQFLFEYFSETQRNKGNFPGRFSGRQFSNSRSEMNVSTLELGDSALYLCASSANTGNTEAFFGQGTRLTVV.

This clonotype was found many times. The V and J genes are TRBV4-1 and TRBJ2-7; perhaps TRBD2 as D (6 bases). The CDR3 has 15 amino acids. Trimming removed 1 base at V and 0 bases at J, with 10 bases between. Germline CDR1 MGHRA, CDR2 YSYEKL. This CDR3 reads CASSQVTGSSYEQYF. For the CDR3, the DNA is TGCGCCAGCAGCCAAGTTACCGGGAGCTCCTACGAGCAGTACTTC.

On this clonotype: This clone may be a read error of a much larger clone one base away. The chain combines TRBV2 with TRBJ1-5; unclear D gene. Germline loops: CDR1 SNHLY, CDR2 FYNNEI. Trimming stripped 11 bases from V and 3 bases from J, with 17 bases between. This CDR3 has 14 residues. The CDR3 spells CAALLDGDNQPQHF. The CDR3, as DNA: TGTGCCGCTCTTCTGGACGGAGACAATCAGCCCCAGCATTTT.

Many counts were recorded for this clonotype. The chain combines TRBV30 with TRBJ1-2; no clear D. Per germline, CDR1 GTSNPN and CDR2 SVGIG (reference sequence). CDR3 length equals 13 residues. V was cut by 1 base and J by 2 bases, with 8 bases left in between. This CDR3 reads CAWSGALNYGYTF. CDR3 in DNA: TGTGCCTGGAGTGGTGCCTTAAACTATGGCTACACCTTC.

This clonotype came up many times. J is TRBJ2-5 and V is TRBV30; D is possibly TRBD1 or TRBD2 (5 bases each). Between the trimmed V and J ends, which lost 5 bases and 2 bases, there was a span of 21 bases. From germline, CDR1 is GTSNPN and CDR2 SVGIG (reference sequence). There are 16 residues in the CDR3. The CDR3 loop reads CAWGPGTADWQETQYF. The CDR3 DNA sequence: TGTGCCTGGGGCCCAGGGACGGCGGATTGGCAAGAGACCCAGTACTTC. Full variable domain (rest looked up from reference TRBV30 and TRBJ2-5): SQTIHQWPATLVQPVGSPLSLECTVEGTSNPNLYWYRQAAGRGLQLLFYSVGIGQISSEVPQNLSASRPQDRQFILSSKKLLLSDSGFYLCAWGPGTADWQETQYFGPGTRLLVL.

This chain's CDR3 is CAGSGDRANSPLHF. The CDR3 nucleotides read TGTGCCGGCTCCGGGGACAGGGCAAATTCACCCCTCCACTTT. V usage is TRBV19 and J usage is TRBJ1-6, with 9 nucleotides matching TRBD1. Germline V CDR1 and CDR2: LNHDA, SQIVND (reference sequence). This CDR3 comprises 14 residues. Trimming removed 11 bases from V and 7 bases from J; junction bases left unmatched: 9.

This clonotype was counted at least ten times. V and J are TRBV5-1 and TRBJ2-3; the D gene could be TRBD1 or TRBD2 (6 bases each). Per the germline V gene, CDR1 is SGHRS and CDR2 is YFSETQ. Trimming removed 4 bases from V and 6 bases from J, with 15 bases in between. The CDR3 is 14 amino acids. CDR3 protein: CASSEGGNLDTQYF. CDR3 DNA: TGCGCCAGCAGCGAAGGGGGGAACCTGGATACGCAGTATTTT. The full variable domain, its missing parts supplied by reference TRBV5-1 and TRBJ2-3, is KAGVTQTPRYLIKTRGQQVTLSCSPISGHRSVSWYQQTPGQGLQFLFEYFSETQRNKGNFPGRFSGRQFSNSRSEMNVSTLELGDSALYLCASSEGGNLDTQYFGPGTRLTVL.

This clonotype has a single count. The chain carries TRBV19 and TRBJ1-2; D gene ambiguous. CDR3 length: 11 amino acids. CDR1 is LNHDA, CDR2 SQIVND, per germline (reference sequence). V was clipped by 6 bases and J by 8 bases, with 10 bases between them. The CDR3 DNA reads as TGTGCCAGTAGAATGGCTGGGGGCTACACCTTC. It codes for CASRMAGGYTF. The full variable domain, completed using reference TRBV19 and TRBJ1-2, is DGGITQSPKYLFRKEGQNVTLSCEQNLNHDAMYWYRQDPGQGLRLIYYSQIVNDFQKGDIAEGYSVSREKKESFPLTVTSAQKNPTAFYLCASRMAGGYTFGSGTRLTVV.

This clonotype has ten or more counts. The DNA for the CDR3 is TGTGCCAGCAGCCAGACAGGGCTACGCACAGATACGCAGTATTTT. Amino acids: CASSQTGLRTDTQYF. The chain has TRBV28 and TRBJ2-3; the match to TRBD1 covers 7 bases. After removal of 6 bases from V and 1 base from J, the junction contained 7 bases not matched to a gene. CDR1 is MDHEN and CDR2 is SYDVKM in the germline V gene. The CDR3 extends over 15 amino acids.

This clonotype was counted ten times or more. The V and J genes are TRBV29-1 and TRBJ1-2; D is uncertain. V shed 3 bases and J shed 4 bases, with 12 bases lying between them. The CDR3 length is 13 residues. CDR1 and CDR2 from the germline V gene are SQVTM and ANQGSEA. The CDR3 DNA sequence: TGCAGCGTTGAGTCCGGTATTGGCTATGGCTACACCTTC. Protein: CSVESGIGYGYTF.

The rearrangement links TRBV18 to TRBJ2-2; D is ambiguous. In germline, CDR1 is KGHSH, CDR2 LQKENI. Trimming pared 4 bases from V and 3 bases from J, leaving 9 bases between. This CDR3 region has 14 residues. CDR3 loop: CASSLGPDTGELFF. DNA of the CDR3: TGTGCCAGCTCACTTGGGCCCGACACCGGGGAGCTGTTTTTT. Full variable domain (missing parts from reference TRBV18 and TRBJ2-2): NAGVMQNPRHLVRRRGQEARLRCSPMKGHSHVYWYRQLPEEGLKFMVYLQKENIIDESGMPKERFSAEFPKEGPSILRIQQVVRGDSAAYFCASSLGPDTGELFFGEGSRLTVL.

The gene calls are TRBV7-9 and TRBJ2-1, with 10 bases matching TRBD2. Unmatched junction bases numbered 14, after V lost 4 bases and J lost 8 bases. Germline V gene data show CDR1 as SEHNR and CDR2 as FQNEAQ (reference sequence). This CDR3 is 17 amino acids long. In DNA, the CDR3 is TGTGCCAGCAGCTCACTAAAAGTGGGACTAGCGATAGATGAGCAGTTCTTC. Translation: CASSSLKVGLAIDEQFF. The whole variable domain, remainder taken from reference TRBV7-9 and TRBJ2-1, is DTGVSQNPRHKITKRGQNVTFRCDPISEHNRLYWYRQTLGQGPEFLTYFQNEAQLEKSRLLSDRFSAERPKGSFSTLEIQRTEQGDSAMYLCASSSLKVGLAIDEQFFGPGTRLTVL.